This TCR beta chain was captured by sequencing in a study of T cells after posttransplantation cyclophosphamide. Produced via immunoSEQ multiplex PCR; TCRdb's table is partial and in-frame only. The table records tens of thousands of clones, around 93% of them present only once. Peripheral blood was collected from the related graft donor on the marrow donation day. Sequenced input: PBMCs. This clonotype was obtained from a woman in her twenties or thirties in good health and a related stem cell transplant donor.

Here the CDR3 DNA reads TGTGCCAGTACCCCGACAGGGTCCCCCTTCTCTGGGGCCAACGTCCTGACTTTC. Its translation is CASTPTGSPFSGANVLTF. The rearrangement joins TRBV19 to TRBJ2-6; 7 positions match TRBD1. Trimming took 7 bases from V and 0 from J; bases not matched to a gene: 12. The CDR3 is 18 amino acids. The V gene's germline CDR1 is LNHDA and CDR2 SQIVND (reference sequence). Variable domain in full (rest from reference TRBV19 and TRBJ2-6): DGGITQSPKYLFRKEGQNVTLSCEQNLNHDAMYWYRQDPGQGLRLIYYSQIVNDFQKGDIAEGYSVSREKKESFPLTVTSAQKNPTAFYLCASTPTGSPFSGANVLTFGAGSRLTVL.